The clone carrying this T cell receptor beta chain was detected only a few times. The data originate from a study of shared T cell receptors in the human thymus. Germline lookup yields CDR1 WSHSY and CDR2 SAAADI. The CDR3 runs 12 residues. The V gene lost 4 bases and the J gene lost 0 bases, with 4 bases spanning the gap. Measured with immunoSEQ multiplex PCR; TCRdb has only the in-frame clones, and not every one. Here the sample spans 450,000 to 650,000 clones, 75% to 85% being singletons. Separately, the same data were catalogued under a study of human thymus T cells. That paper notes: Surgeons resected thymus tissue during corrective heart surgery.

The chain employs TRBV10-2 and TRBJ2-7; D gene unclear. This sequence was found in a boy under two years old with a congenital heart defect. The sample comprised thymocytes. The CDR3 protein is CASSAISYEQYF. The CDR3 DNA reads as TGCGCCAGCAGTGCTATCTCCTACGAGCAGTACTTC.